The 18 T cell receptor beta chains below come from one sample, sequenced in a study of T cells in women clearing cervical HPV infection. TCRdb keeps only in-frame clones here, not all; method: immunoSEQ multiplex PCR. The listing contains around 17,000 clones. The sample consisted of blood buffy coat. Source of these receptors: a woman aged 18 to 75 with a cervical HPV16 infection that either progressed to CIN3+ or cleared (not recorded which).

This clone counts as large by frequency. The read ends 3 residues before the CDR3 terminus; that terminus is restored from the germline J gene. The V and J genes are TRBV5-1 and TRBJ2-3, with 7 positions matching TRBD2. The germline V gene has CDR1 SGHRS and CDR2 YFSETQ. The V and J ends lost 0 bases and 2 bases, in that order; junction bases with no gene match: 0. The CDR3 length is 14 residues. The CDR3 is CASSLERDTDTQYF. CDR3 DNA, as far as it was read: TGCGCCAGCAGCTTGGAGCGGGACACAGATACG.

On this clone itself: The read stops 3 residues short of the end of the CDR3; the missing end is completed from the germline J gene. V gene TRBV7-2 combines with J gene TRBJ1-5; weak D call: TRBD1 (6 bases). This CDR3 has 15 residues. V lost 3 bases, J lost 1 base, and 10 bases lay in between. The V gene's germline CDR1 is SGHTA and CDR2 FQGNSA. Here the CDR3 reads CASSFSGTSNQPQHF. CDR3 DNA (partial): TGTGCCAGCAGCTTCTCCGGGACAAGCAATCAGCCC.

Remarks on this clone: From the germline J gene comes the end of the CDR3, since the read stops 3 residues before it. The gene calls are TRBV5-1 and TRBJ2-3, with 7 positions matching TRBD1. The J segment lost 1 base and the V segment lost 2 bases, leaving 4 bases of the junction unmatched. CDR3 length: 15 amino acids. Germline V lookup: CDR1 SGHRS, CDR2 YFSETQ. The CDR3 region is CASSFTGDRTDTQYF. Incomplete CDR3 DNA: TGCGCCAGCAGCTTTACAGGGGACCGCACAGATACG.

As concerns this clone: Read sequence stops 3 residues before the CDR3 end, and the germline J gene provides the missing end. The rearrangement uses TRBV7-2 and TRBJ1-1; D gene uncertain. Deletions cut 5 bases from V and 5 bases from J, with 12 bases between. This CDR3 is 13 amino acids long. Germline V gives CDR1 SGHTA, CDR2 FQGNSA. The CDR3 region is CASSPTQVTEAFF. CDR3 bases read: TGTGCCAGCAGCCCGACCCAGGTGACTGAA.

Concerning this clone itself: The read gets to within 3 residues of the CDR3 end, and the germline J gene fills in the rest. The V and J genes are TRBV5-1 and TRBJ1-1, with 7 nucleotides matching TRBD1. The length of the CDR3 is 14 residues. The trim removed 2 bases at V and 3 bases at J, leaving 4 bases unmatched. Germline lookup yields CDR1 SGHRS and CDR2 YFSETQ. CDR3 loop: CASSLQGQDTEAFF. The CDR3 bases that were read are TGCGCCAGCAGCTTACAGGGGCAGGACACTGAA.

For this clone: The read falls 3 residues short of the CDR3 end, and the missing part is taken from the germline J gene. The gene calls are TRBV16 and TRBJ1-5; TRBD1 matches at 7 bases. Germline trimming cut 5 bases from V and 7 bases from J; bases unmatched to any gene: 8. This CDR3 is built from 14 residues. Germline loops: CDR1 KGHSY, CDR2 FQNENV. The CDR3: CASSTRQGGQPQHF. The CDR3 bases that were read are TGTGCCAGCAGCACTCGACAGGGCGGCCAGCCC.

On this clone itself: The sequence runs out 3 residues before the end of the CDR3; the remainder is reconstructed from the germline J gene. The chain joins TRBV6-2 or TRBV6-3 to TRBJ1-2, with 10 positions matching TRBD1. The junction had 8 bases not matched to a gene; V was cut back by 9 bases and J by 4 bases. Germline V gives CDR1 MNHEY, CDR2 SVGEGT. The CDR3 runs to 14 residues. CDR3 sequence: CASNAGQGIYGYTF. The part of the CDR3 DNA that was read is TGTGCCAGTAATGCGGGACAGGGGATCTATGGC.

CDR3 DNA (partial): TGTGCCAGCAGCCCCCAGGGGATCCAAGAGACC. It translates to CASSPQGIQET. The full CDR3 sequence reads CASSPQGIQETQYF. This chain connects TRBV4-2 to TRBJ2-5, with D perhaps matching TRBD1 (6 bases). The read terminates 3 residues before the CDR3 end, so the remaining end is supplied by the germline J gene. Germline V CDR1 and CDR2: LGHNA, YNFKEQ. Trimming stripped 4 bases from V and 1 base from J, with 10 bases between. The CDR3 totals 14 residues.

With regard to this clone: The CDR3 is cut off 3 residues early in the read; its end comes from the germline J gene. The chain links TRBV14 to TRBJ2-5, with D maybe TRBD2 (5 bases). This CDR3 has 13 amino acids. CDR1 and CDR2 from the germline V gene are SGHDN and FVKESK. CDR3 bases read: TGTGCCAGCAGCCAAGATCGGGGAAGAACC. Residues: CASSQDRGRT. The CDR3 reads in full as CASSQDRGRTQYF. Based on the CDR3 plus reference TRBV14 and TRBJ2-5, the full variable domain is EAGVTQFPSHSVIEKGQTVTLRCDPISGHDNLYWYRRVMGKEIKFLLHFVKESKQDESGMPNNRFLAERTGGTYSTLKVQPAELEDSGVYFCASSQDRGRTQYFGPGTRLLVL.

As concerns this clone: The read ends 3 residues before the CDR3 terminus; that terminus is restored from the germline J gene. The chain links TRBV5-6 to TRBJ1-1; 8 nucleotides line up with TRBD1. Germline V lookup: CDR1 SGHDT, CDR2 YYEEEE. The CDR3 totals 13 residues. The CDR3 is CASSLFQGAGAFF. The covered CDR3 bases are TGTGCCAGCAGCTTGTTCCAGGGGGCGGGT.

On this clone: The read terminates 3 residues ahead of where the CDR3 ends, so the germline J gene completes it. The V gene is TRBV20-1, the J gene TRBJ2-1, with 12 bases aligning to TRBD2. With V trimmed by 3 bases and J by 8 bases, 8 bases remained unmatched. The CDR3 loop spans 15 amino acids. CDR1 is DFQATT, CDR2 SNEGSKA, per germline (reference sequence). CDR3 DNA (partial): TGCAGTGCTAGGCCTAGCGGGGGGGCCTTCTATGAG. It translates to CSARPSGGAFYE. The CDR3, in full, reads CSARPSGGAFYEQFF.

In regard to this clone: The junction differs from germline at one of its ends, possibly a read error. Coverage ceases 3 residues before the CDR3 finishes, and the germline J gene fills in the end. This rearrangement joins TRBV4-2 to TRBJ2-7; 8 positions agree with TRBD1. The CDR3 consists of 16 residues. The germline CDR1 and CDR2 sequences are LGHNA and YNFKEQ. CDR3 DNA, as far as it was read: TGCGCCAGCAGCCAAGAACGACAGGGGTTCCTCTACGAG. Amino acids: CASSQERQGFLYE. The CDR3 in full is CASSQERQGFLYEQYF.

With regard to this clone: The read ends 3 residues before the CDR3 terminus; that terminus is restored from the germline J gene. The chain recombines TRBV19 with TRBJ1-1; the D is unclear. Trimming left V 5 bases short and J 5 bases short, with 12 bases between. The CDR3 covers 13 residues. Germline-derived CDR1 and CDR2 are LNHDA and SQIVND (reference sequence). CDR3: CASSLGPRTEAFF. The CDR3 bases that were read are TGTGCCAGTAGTTTGGGCCCCCGGACTGAA.

A remark on this clone: The sequenced fragment ends 3 residues before the CDR3 boundary, so the rest is inferred from the germline J gene. This rearrangement joins TRBV5-1 to TRBJ2-1, with TRBD2 matching over 10 bases. This CDR3 has 15 amino acids. In germline, CDR1 is SGHRS, CDR2 YFSETQ. J lost 5 bases, V lost 0 bases, and 2 bases had no gene match. The DNA read from the CDR3 is TGCGCCAGCAGCTTGGTTCTAGCGGGAGACAATGAG. Residues: CASSLVLAGDNE. The entire CDR3 sequence reads CASSLVLAGDNEQFF.

Concerning this clone itself: Read sequence stops 3 residues before the CDR3 end, and the germline J gene provides the missing end. The rearrangement links TRBV19 to TRBJ2-7; 7 positions agree with TRBD1. Trimming at V came to 3 bases and at J to 4 bases, leaving 6 bases not matched to a gene. Germline values: CDR1 LNHDA, CDR2 SQIVND (reference sequence). There are 14 residues in the CDR3. The CDR3 region is CASSMGTGAYEQYF. The CDR3 DNA, read in part, is TGTGCCAGTAGTATGGGTACAGGGGCTTACGAG.

Comments on this clone: The CDR3 is cut off 3 residues early in the read; its end comes from the germline J gene. The chain joins TRBV19 to TRBJ1-1; D unclear. V dropped 4 bases and J dropped 3 bases, with 6 bases sitting between them. The CDR3 length is 12 residues. The germline V gene has CDR1 LNHDA and CDR2 SQIVND (reference sequence). CDR3 bases read: TGTGCCAGTAGTACTGTTGACACTGAA. Its translation: CASSTVDTE. The full CDR3 sequence reads CASSTVDTEAFF. Looking up the rest from reference TRBV19 and TRBJ1-1 gives the full variable domain: DGGITQSPKYLFRKEGQNVTLSCEQNLNHDAMYWYRQDPGQGLRLIYYSQIVNDFQKGDIAEGYSVSREKKESFPLTVTSAQKNPTAFYLCASSTVDTEAFFGQGTRLTVV.

As for this clone: Read coverage stops 3 residues before the CDR3 terminus; the germline J gene supplies the remainder. The chain has TRBV11-2 and TRBJ2-1; 8 bases are a match to TRBD2. The CDR3 has 13 residues. V dropped 8 bases and J dropped 4; count of bases not matched to a gene: 4. CDR1 and CDR2 from the germline V gene are SGHAT and FQNNGV. The CDR3 loop reads CASRRGGYNEQFF. The CDR3 DNA, read in part, is TGTGCCAGCCGCCGGGGGGGATACAATGAG.

A word on this clone: The read halts 3 residues ahead of the CDR3 end, with the missing end drawn from the germline J gene. The chain uses TRBV11-3 and TRBJ2-3, with a tentative D call TRBD2 (6 bases). Per germline, CDR1 SGHNT and CDR2 YENEEA. The V end lost 6 bases, the J end lost 8 bases, and 18 bases lay between the germline ends. The length of the CDR3 is 14 residues. The CDR3 bases that were read are TGTGCCAGCAGTTCCGGGACTTCAGGGCCTACG. Amino acids: CASSSGTSGPT. The full CDR3 sequence reads CASSSGTSGPTQYF.